These 16 T cell receptor delta chains originate from one sample sequenced in a study of gamma-delta T cells after stem cell transplantation. TCRdb called clones anew from the RT-PCR reads with CATT. Here the sample spans about 1,000 delta-chain clones, 3.5% to 4% being singletons. The sample consisted of gamma-delta T cells. These receptors were collected from a human donor. It is not recorded whose cells these are; they may come from a transplant donor.

Of note for this clone: One base separates it from a far larger clone, so it is likely a read error. The sample has other DNA sequences that encode this CDR3 too. CDR3 sequence reads: CACDTGGYGSWDTRQMFF. Here the CDR3 DNA reads TGTGCCTGTGATACTGGGGGATACGGCTCCTGGGACACCCGACAGATGTTTTTC. The chain employs TRDV2 and TRDJ3, with 13 bases that match TRDD3. The CDR3 spans 18 residues. Germline V gene lookup returns CDR1 GEAIGNYY and CDR2 EKD. After removal of 4 bases from V and 0 bases from J, the junction contained 2 bases not matched to a gene.

As for this clone: For this DNA, TCRdb reports the protein of a much larger clone, which diverges at residue 13, most likely from a read error; the protein presented here is translated directly from the DNA. The chain combines TRDV2 with TRDJ1, with TRDD3 as a possible D gene (5 bases). There are 15 residues in the CDR3. Germline V gene data show CDR1 as GEAIGNYY and CDR2 as EKD. The CDR3 DNA is TGTGCCTGTGATTCCGTACTGGAAAACACCGATAAACCCATCTTT. The encoded protein is CACDSVLENTDKPIF.

This clone counts as medium-sized (0.01 to 0.1%). This may be a read error: a much more frequent sequence differs by one nucleotide. The gene calls are TRDV2 and TRDJ3; 8 bases map to TRDD3. The germline V gene encodes CDR1 GEAIGNYY and CDR2 EKD. The CDR3 totals 19 residues. With V trimmed by 1 base and J by 1 base, 8 bases remained unmatched. In DNA form, the CDR3 reads TGTGCCTGTGACACAACTGGGGGCCAACCATCCTGGGACACCCGACAGATGTTTTTC. It codes for CACDTTGGQPSWDTRQMFF.

This clone ranks as large. The sample has other DNA sequences that encode this CDR3 too. This chain links TRDV2 with TRDJ3, with 9 bases that match TRDD3. With 1 base clipped from V and 3 bases from J, the junction kept 6 bases outside the gene matches. The length of the CDR3 is 18 residues. Germline loops: CDR1 GEAIGNYY, CDR2 EKD. CDR3 DNA sequence: TGTGCCTGTGACACTGCGGGGATACGCGACTGGGACACCCGACAGATGTTTTTC. Translating gives CACDTAGIRDWDTRQMFF.

Comments on this clone: A read error is the likely source, as a far larger clone sits one nucleotide away. The sample holds other DNA sequences that translate to the same CDR3. The chain uses TRDV2 and TRDJ1; no firm D call. The CDR3 runs to 21 residues. V lost 4 bases, J lost 0 bases, and 32 bases lay in between. CDR1 is GEAIGNYY and CDR2 is EKD in the germline V gene. The CDR3 loop is CACDTLPVESGWKRHTDKLIF. CDR3 coding DNA: TGTGCCTGTGATACCCTCCCCGTTGAGAGTGGGTGGAAACGCCACACCGATAAACTCATCTTT.

This clone was detected a few times. The same CDR3 arises from other DNA sequences in this sample as well. The V gene is TRDV2, the J gene TRDJ3; 7 bases are shared with TRDD3. Germline V gives CDR1 GEAIGNYY, CDR2 EKD. This CDR3 has 17 amino acids. V lost 2 bases, J lost 2 bases, and 5 bases stayed unmatched. The CDR3 bases are TGTGCCTGTGACAGTACTGGGGCCCCCTGGGACACCCGACAGATGTTTTTC. Translating it yields CACDSTGAPWDTRQMFF.

This clone is termed large. This sample also contains other DNA sequences that code for the same CDR3. The rearrangement links TRDV2 to TRDJ1, with 12 nucleotides matching TRDD3. This CDR3 is built from 21 residues. CDR1 and CDR2 from the germline V gene are GEAIGNYY and EKD. J lost 0 bases, V lost 0 bases, and 16 bases had no gene match. CDR3 amino acids: CACDTVNGLGDTTSNTDKLIF. The CDR3 bases are TGTGCCTGTGACACCGTAAACGGTCTGGGGGATACGACATCTAACACCGATAAACTCATCTTT.

For this clone: A much larger clone sits a single nucleotide away, making a read error possible. The chain joins TRDV2 to TRDJ1; weak D call: TRDD3 (5 bases). Germline V lookup: CDR1 GEAIGNYY, CDR2 EKD. V lost 3 bases and J 0 bases, leaving 25 bases between the germline ends. The CDR3 has 19 amino acids. CDR3 sequence reads: CACDALKGLRGSNTDKLIF. CDR3 in DNA: TGTGCCTGTGACGCCCTAAAGGGCCTCCGGGGGTCTAACACCGATAAACTCATCTTT.

This clone is labeled large. Other DNA sequences from this sample encode an identical CDR3 as well. The rearrangement uses TRDV2 and TRDJ3; 10 bases match TRDD3. The CDR3 length is 19 residues. The V segment lost 1 base and the J segment 0 bases; nucleotides outside the gene matches: 5. Germline CDR1 and CDR2: GEAIGNYY and EKD. The CDR3 DNA sequence: TGTGCCTGTGACACTGGGGGATACCGAAGCTCCTGGGACACCCGACAGATGTTTTTC. Translated: CACDTGGYRSSWDTRQMFF.

This clone rates as medium-sized. The rearrangement joins TRDV2 to TRDJ1, with TRDD3 matching 13 bases. Germline V gene data show CDR1 as GEAIGNYY and CDR2 as EKD. J gave up 1 base and V 1 base, and 11 bases lay outside the gene matches. The CDR3 sequence is 19 residues long. CDR3 in amino acids: CACDTVGLGDTRSTDKLIF. DNA of the CDR3: TGTGCCTGTGACACAGTAGGACTGGGGGATACGCGGAGCACCGATAAACTCATCTTT.

This clone has just a few counts. A far larger clone is off by one base, so a read error is likely. The identical CDR3 is also encoded by other nucleotide sequences in the sample. V usage is TRDV2 and J usage is TRDJ1, with TRDD3 matching over 12 bases. CDR1 and CDR2 from the germline V gene are GEAIGNYY and EKD. CDR3 length: 19 residues. As DNA, the CDR3 is TGTGCCTGCGACACCGTGAGCACTGGGGGATACACGAACACCGATAAACTCATCTTT. Protein product: CACDTVSTGGYTNTDKLIF.

This clone has just a few counts. The database protein in TCRdb disagrees with the DNA translation at residue 9; the sequence shown here was translated from the DNA. J is TRDJ3 and V is TRDV2, with 10 bases aligning to TRDD3. The CDR3 contains 18 residues. Germline V CDR1 and CDR2: GEAIGNYY, EKD. The junction had 3 bases not matched to a gene; V was cut back by 2 bases and J by 0 bases. The CDR3 sequence: CACDNTGGCSWDTRQMFF. The CDR3 DNA follows: TGTGCCTGTGACAATACTGGGGGATGCTCCTGGGACACCCGACAGATGTTTTTC.

In the case of this clone: The protein recorded in TCRdb matches a much larger clone and deviates from this DNA's translation at residue 14, suggesting a read error; the protein here is obtained by translating the DNA. This chain joins TRDV2 and TRDJ3, with 12 positions matching TRDD3. With V trimmed by 4 bases and J by 8 bases, 17 bases remained unmatched. Germline values: CDR1 GEAIGNYY, CDR2 EKD. This CDR3 has 20 amino acids. Here the CDR3 reads CACDTADLGDTHKYTRQMFF. The CDR3 DNA follows: TGTGCCTGTGATACCGCAGACCTGGGGGATACGCATAAATACACCCGACAGATGTTTTTC.

Comment on this clone: The TCRdb protein comes from a much larger clone and disagrees with this DNA's translation at residue 4, likely due to a read error; the protein given here is derived from the DNA. The chain links TRDV2 to TRDJ1; 11 nucleotides line up with TRDD3. The germline V gene encodes CDR1 GEAIGNYY and CDR2 EKD. V shed 5 bases and J 0 bases; nucleotides not matched to a gene: 10. There are 17 residues in the CDR3. The DNA of the CDR3 is TGTGCCTGTGGCACACTGGGGGATAAACGGGACACCGATAAACTCATCTTT. It specifies CACGTLGDKRDTDKLIF.

The V gene is TRDV2, the J gene TRDJ1; 10 bases are a match to TRDD3. The J segment lost 0 bases and the V segment lost 0 bases, leaving 12 bases of the junction unmatched. This CDR3 is 19 amino acids long. Germline V gene sequence: CDR1 GEAIGNYY, CDR2 EKD. CDR3 DNA: TGTGCCTGTGACACCGCAGACCTGGGGGATAAACGGGACACCGATAAACTCATCTTT. It codes for CACDTADLGDKRDTDKLIF.

This clone was counted a few times. A read error is the likely source, as a far larger clone sits one nucleotide away. Other DNA sequences in the sample encode the same CDR3. The rearrangement links TRDV2 to TRDJ1; no reliable D call. The CDR3 loop spans 19 amino acids. Trimming stripped 1 base from V and 0 bases from J, with 23 bases between. Germline V lookup: CDR1 GEAIGNYY, CDR2 EKD. CDR3 region: CACDTLWPTRGPDTDKLIF. The CDR3 nucleotides read TGTGCCTGTGACACTCTCTGGCCGACCCGAGGACCCGACACCGATAAACTCATCTTT.